The clone carrying this T cell receptor beta chain has only one observation. No antigen is known for it. Clones were sequenced by immunoSEQ multiplex PCR, and TCRdb holds only the in-frame ones, with some missing. The data contain 50,000 to 70,000 clones, 90% to 98% of them seen just once; the ten biggest clones take up around 0.086%. This sample was taken from a study of siplizumab effects on memory and regulatory T cells. Study results and caveats: Naive T cells seemed more diverse than memory cells and seemed major alloresponse contributors. Versus approximately 27% in controls, the mappable alloreactive CD4+ clones averaged roughly 69% Treg-derived with siplizumab.

V gave up 6 bases and J gave up 6 bases, with 9 bases separating them. This CDR3 contains 12 residues. Germline CDR1 MNHEY, CDR2 SMNVEV (reference sequence). The sequence came from a human donor in good health. Specimen: naive CD8+ T cells sorted from blood. This rearrangement joins TRBV27 to TRBJ1-5, with D possibly TRBD1 on 6 matching bases. In nucleotides, the CDR3 is TGTGCCAGCAGACAGGGAGGTCAGCCCCAGCATTTT. Protein product: CASRQGGQPQHF.